This TCR beta chain comes out of a study of Ad26.COV2.S vaccination and SARS-CoV-2 variants. V lost 6 bases, J lost 4 bases, and 16 bases lay in between. Germline CDR1 is SGHNT and CDR2 is YYREEE (reference sequence). There are 14 residues in the CDR3. Study outcomes and limitations: People who got the vaccine had more spike-specific TCR breadth than people who got placebo.

Described treatment: 15 to 20 received Ad26.COV2.S at low or high dose, single or two shots; about 5 received placebo; per-sample allocation not given. Collection of the samples took place on day 63 after the first injection of vaccine or placebo. About this clone: Its target is not known.

Here immunoSEQ multiplex PCR was the method, and the copy in TCRdb shows in-frame clones only, minus some. The sample yields 350,000 to 450,000 clones, around 86% seen once. Material: peripheral blood, obtained in a trial of Ad26.COV2.S vaccine versus placebo. This clonotype was sampled from a person between 18 and 60 years old who received the Ad26.COV2.S COVID-19 vaccine or a placebo. This chain links TRBV5-4 with TRBJ1-2; TRBD1 is a possible D gene (6 bases). Here the CDR3 reads CASTPGGLSYGYTF. In nucleotides, the CDR3 is TGTGCCAGCACCCCGGGGGGCCTAAGCTATGGCTACACCTTC. Filled out from reference TRBV5-4 and TRBJ1-2, the complete variable domain reads ETGVTQSPTHLIKTRGQQVTLRCSSQSGHNTVSWYQQALGQGPQFIFQYYREEENGRGNFPPRFSGLQFPNYSSELNVNALELDDSALYLCASTPGGLSYGYTFGSGTRLTVV.